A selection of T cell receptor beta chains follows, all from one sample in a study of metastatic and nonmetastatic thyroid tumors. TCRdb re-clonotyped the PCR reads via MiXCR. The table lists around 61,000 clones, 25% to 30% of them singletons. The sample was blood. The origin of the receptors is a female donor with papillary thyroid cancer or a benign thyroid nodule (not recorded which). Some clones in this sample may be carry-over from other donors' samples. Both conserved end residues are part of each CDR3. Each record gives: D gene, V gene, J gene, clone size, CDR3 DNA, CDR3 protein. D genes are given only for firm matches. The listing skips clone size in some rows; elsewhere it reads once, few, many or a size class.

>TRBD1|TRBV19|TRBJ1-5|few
TGTGCCAGTAGTATTAGGGACAGAGGCAATCAGCCCCAGCATTTT
CASSIRDRGNQPQHF
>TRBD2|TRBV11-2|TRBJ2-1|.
TGTGCCAGCAGCATAATAGCGGGATCTCAAAATGAGCAGTTCTTC
CASSIIAGSQNEQFF
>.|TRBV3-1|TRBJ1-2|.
TGTGCCAGCAGCCAAGATGTAACACTGGGCTATGGCTACACCTTC
CASSQDVTLGYGYTF
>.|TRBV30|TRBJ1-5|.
TGTGCCTGGAGCAAGGGTCTTAGCAATCAGCCCCAGCATTTT
CAWSKGLSNQPQHF
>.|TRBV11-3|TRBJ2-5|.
TGTGCCAGCAGTTTCGACAGGTCTGGGGAGACCCAGTACTTC
CASSFDRSGETQYF
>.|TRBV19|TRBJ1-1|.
TGTGCCAGTAGTATTTCTCAGATGTCGAACACTGAAGCTTTCTTT
CASSISQMSNTEAFF
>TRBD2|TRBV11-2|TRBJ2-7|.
TGTGCCAGCAGCAGACTAGCGGGAGCTCCCGAGCAGTACTTC
CASSRLAGAPEQYF
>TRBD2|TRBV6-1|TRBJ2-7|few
TGTGCCAGCAGGAGCGGGGGGTCCTACGAGCAGTACTTC
CASRSGGSYEQYF
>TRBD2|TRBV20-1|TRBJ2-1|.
TGCAGTGCCCCCGCGCCTAGCGGGTCATACAATGAGCAGTTCTTC
CSAPAPSGSYNEQFF
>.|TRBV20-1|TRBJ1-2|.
TGCAGTGCTGGCCCTCCCGGGACGGACTATGGCTACACCTTC
CSAGPPGTDYGYTF
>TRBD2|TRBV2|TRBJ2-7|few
TGTGCCAGCAGAGAACTAGCGGGACCCTACGAGCAGTACTTC
CASRELAGPYEQYF
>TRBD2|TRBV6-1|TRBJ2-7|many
TGTGCCAGCAGTCCGGGACTAGCAGGGTACGAGCAGTACTTC
CASSPGLAGYEQYF
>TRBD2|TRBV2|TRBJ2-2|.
TGTGCCAGCAGTGAACTAGCGGGAGTTGGGGAGCTGTTTTTT
CASSELAGVGELFF
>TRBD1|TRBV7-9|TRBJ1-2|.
TGTGCCAGCAGCTATCAACCCGGGACAGATGGCTACACCTTC
CASSYQPGTDGYTF
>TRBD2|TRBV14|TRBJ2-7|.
TGTGCCAGCAGCCAAGCGGGAGGGCCCTACGAGCAGTACTTC
CASSQAGGPYEQYF
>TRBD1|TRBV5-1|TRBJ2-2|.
TGCGCCAGCAGCTTGGACAGGGGCGACACCGGGGAGCTGTTTTTT
CASSLDRGDTGELFF
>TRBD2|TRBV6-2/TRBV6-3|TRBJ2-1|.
TGTGCCAGCAGCCCCGGGACTAGCGCCAGCAATGAGCAGTTCTTC
CASSPGTSASNEQFF
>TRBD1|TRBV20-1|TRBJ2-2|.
TGCAATGCTGGACAGGGGACGAACACCGGGGAGCTGTTTTTT
CNAGQGTNTGELFF
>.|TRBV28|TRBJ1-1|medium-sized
TGTGCCAGCACCCTGAGGAACACTGAAGCTTTCTTT
CASTLRNTEAFF
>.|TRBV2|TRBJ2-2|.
TGTGCCAGCAGAAGACCGGGACGGGGGAAGACCGGGGAGCTGTTTTTT
CASRRPGRGKTGELFF
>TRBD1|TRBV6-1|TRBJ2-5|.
TGTGCCAGCAGTCCGGGACAGGGCCACCAAGGGACCCAGTACTTC
CASSPGQGHQGTQYF
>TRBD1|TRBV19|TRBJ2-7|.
TGTGCCAGTAGTTTCCACAGGGGGCAGAACGAGCAGTACTTC
CASSFHRGQNEQYF
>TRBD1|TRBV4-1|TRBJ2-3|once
TGCGCCAGCAGCCAAGATGGGGCGGACAGGGGTAGCACAGATACGCAGTATTTT
CASSQDGADRGSTDTQYF
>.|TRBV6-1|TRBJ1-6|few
TGTGCCAGCAGTACGGGACGTCCTTATAATTCACCCCTCCACTTT
CASSTGRPYNSPLHF